The clone carrying this T cell receptor beta chain was seen once. In the original workflow: Reference gene primer amplification gave nucleated cell count estimates. Method: immunoSEQ multiplex PCR; TCRdb's copy keeps in-frame clones and lacks some. V, J and clone size are taken as reported in that table, and D and trimming were inferred from the DNA itself. This table holds roughly 150,000 clones, approximately 80% found once. The record originates from a study of blood T cell repertoires in COVID-19. The wider study: Italy, Spain and the United States were the sources of the convalescent and acute COVID-19 samples.

The trim removed 11 bases at V and 8 bases at J, leaving 13 bases unmatched. The CDR3 sequence is 13 residues long. Germline CDR1 LGHDT, CDR2 YNNKEL (reference sequence). Exposed participants came across a COVID-19 case within 2 weeks before study entry. Sequences were obtained from PBMCs or T cells enriched from blood (not recorded which). The rearrangement links TRBV3-1 (or the pseudogene TRBV3-2) to TRBJ1-2, with 8 bases fitting TRBD1. The receptor was isolated from a man aged 70-80 years who had been exposed to COVID-19. The CDR3 DNA is TGTGCCGCCCAAGGCGGACAGGGACGCGGCTACACCTTC. Translation: CAAQGGQGRGYTF.